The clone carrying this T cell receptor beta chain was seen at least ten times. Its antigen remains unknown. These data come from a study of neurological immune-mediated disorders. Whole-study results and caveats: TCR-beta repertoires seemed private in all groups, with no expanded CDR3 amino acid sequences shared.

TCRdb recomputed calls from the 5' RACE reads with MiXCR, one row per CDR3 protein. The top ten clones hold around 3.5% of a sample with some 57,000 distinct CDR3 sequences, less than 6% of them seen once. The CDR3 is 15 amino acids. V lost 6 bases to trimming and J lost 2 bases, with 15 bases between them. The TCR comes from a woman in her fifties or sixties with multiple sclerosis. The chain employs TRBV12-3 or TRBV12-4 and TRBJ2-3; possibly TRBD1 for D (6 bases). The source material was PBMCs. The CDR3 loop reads CASSLRQASTDTQYF. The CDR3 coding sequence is TGTGCCAGCAGCTTACGACAGGCCTCCACAGATACGCAGTATTTT.